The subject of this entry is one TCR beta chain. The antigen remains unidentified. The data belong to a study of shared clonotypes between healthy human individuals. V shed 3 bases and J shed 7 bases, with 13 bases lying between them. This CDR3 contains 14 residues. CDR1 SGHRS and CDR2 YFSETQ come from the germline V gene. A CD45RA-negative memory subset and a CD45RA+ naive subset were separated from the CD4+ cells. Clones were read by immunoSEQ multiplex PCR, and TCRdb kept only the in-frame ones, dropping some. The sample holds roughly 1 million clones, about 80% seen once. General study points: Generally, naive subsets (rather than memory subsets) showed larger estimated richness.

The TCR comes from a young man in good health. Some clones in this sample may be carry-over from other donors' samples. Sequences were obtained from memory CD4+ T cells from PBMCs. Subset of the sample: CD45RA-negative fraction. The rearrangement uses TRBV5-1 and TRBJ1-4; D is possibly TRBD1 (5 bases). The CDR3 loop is CASSSGGLGEKLFF. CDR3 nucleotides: TGCGCCAGCAGCTCTGGGGGGTTGGGTGAAAAACTGTTTTTT.